This is a list of T cell receptor beta chains from one sample in a study of CD8 T cells in Susac syndrome. TCRdb called the immunoSEQ multiplex PCR reads again in MiXCR, with one record for every CDR3 protein. The table lists around 69,000 distinct CDR3 sequences, 96% of them singletons. Sequencing input: CD4+ T cells from PBMCs. These receptors were obtained from a human donor with multiple sclerosis. Each CDR3 is given with its conserved first and last residue. The D gene is left open where the match is weak. Size values are once, few and many counts, or a class for expanded clones, and some rows have none.

CDR3aa	CDR3nt	v_gene	abundance	d_gene	j_gene
CASSDMGRTQETQYF	TGCGCCAGCAGTGACATGGGCAGGACCCAAGAGACCCAGTACTTC	TRBV10-1	.	.	TRBJ2-5
CATSKTGRFSSTEAFF	TGTGCCACCAGCAAGACAGGGCGGTTTAGTAGCACTGAAGCTTTCTTT	TRBV15	.	TRBD1	TRBJ1-1
CASSLDHPGTGSAEAFF	TGTGCCAGCAGCTTAGATCACCCCGGGACAGGGAGCGCTGAAGCTTTCTTT	TRBV11-2	.	TRBD1	TRBJ1-1
CASSYSTSGYNEQFF	TGTGCCAGCAGTTACTCGACTAGCGGGTACAATGAGCAGTTCTTC	TRBV6-5	few	TRBD2	TRBJ2-1
CSAREGGAIEQYF	TGCAGTGCTAGAGAGGGGGGGGCGATCGAGCAGTACTTC	TRBV20-1	.	.	TRBJ2-7
CASSHQGSEQYF	TGTGCCAGCAGCCATCAGGGATCCGAGCAGTACTTC	TRBV3-1	.	.	TRBJ2-7
CASSWGQGTDTQYF	TGCGCCAGCAGCTGGGGACAGGGAACAGATACGCAGTATTTT	TRBV5-1	.	TRBD1	TRBJ2-3
CASSSPRGANTEAFF	TGCGCCAGCAGCTCTCCGCGGGGCGCGAACACTGAAGCTTTCTTT	TRBV5-1	.	.	TRBJ1-1
CASSLRTGEAKNIQYF	TGTGCCAGCAGTTTAAGAACAGGGGAAGCCAAAAACATTCAGTACTTC	TRBV27	.	TRBD1	TRBJ2-4
CTSSYTGRDRNQPQHF	TGTACCAGCAGTTACACCGGGAGGGATCGAAATCAGCCCCAGCATTTT	TRBV6-6	.	.	TRBJ1-5
CSARGRYNSPLHF	TGCAGTGCTAGAGGACGGTACAATTCACCCCTCCACTTT	TRBV20-1	.	.	TRBJ1-6
CASSPGLAVQETQYF	TGTGCCAGCAGCCCCGGACTAGCGGTCCAAGAGACCCAGTACTTC	TRBV11-3	.	TRBD2	TRBJ2-5
CASSLEQGQKETQYF	TGTGCCAGCAGTCTAGAACAGGGACAGAAAGAGACCCAGTACTTC	TRBV12-3/TRBV12-4	.	TRBD1	TRBJ2-5
CASSLHRGSALETQYF	TGTGCCAGCAGCTTACACAGGGGCAGCGCTTTAGAGACCCAGTACTTC	TRBV9	.	TRBD1	TRBJ2-5
CASSLTGSQPQHF	TGTGCCAGCAGTTTGACAGGGAGCCAGCCCCAGCATTTT	TRBV12-3/TRBV12-4	.	TRBD1	TRBJ1-5
CASSLEINQPQHF	TGTGCCAGCAGCTTGGAGATTAATCAGCCCCAGCATTTT	TRBV7-2	.	.	TRBJ1-5
CASSLMTGLGNEQFF	TGTGCCAGCAGCTTAATGACAGGGTTAGGCAATGAGCAGTTCTTC	TRBV7-2	.	TRBD1	TRBJ2-1
CASRFQANHNEQFF	TGTGCCAGCAGGTTCCAAGCTAACCACAATGAGCAGTTCTTC	TRBV2	.	.	TRBJ2-1
CSARTPGRGNTEAFF	TGCAGTGCTCGCACTCCGGGACGGGGGAACACTGAAGCTTTCTTT	TRBV20-1	.	.	TRBJ1-1
CSARGPGQGISGANVLTF	TGCAGTGCTAGAGGGCCCGGACAGGGGATCTCTGGGGCCAACGTCCTGACTTTC	TRBV20-1	.	TRBD1	TRBJ2-6
CASSVTWTDTQYF	TGTGCCAGCAGCGTTACGTGGACAGATACGCAGTATTTT	TRBV6-1	once	.	TRBJ2-3
CASSFPGQGARLYEQYF	TGTGCCAGCAGCTTCCCGGGACAGGGGGCGAGGTTGTACGAGCAGTACTTC	TRBV7-2	.	TRBD1	TRBJ2-7
CASSPPGRGTYNEQFF	TGTGCCAGCAGTCCCCCCGGCAGGGGGACGTACAATGAGCAGTTCTTC	TRBV28	.	TRBD1	TRBJ2-1
CAWSGGMNTEAFF	TGTGCCTGGAGTGGGGGGATGAACACTGAAGCTTTCTTT	TRBV30	.	.	TRBJ1-1
CASSELAGGEQFF	TGTGCCAGCAGTGAACTAGCGGGGGGCGAGCAGTTCTTC	TRBV2	.	TRBD2	TRBJ2-1
CASSDPYEQYF	TGTGCCAGCAGCGACCCCTACGAGCAGTACTTC	TRBV5-6	.	.	TRBJ2-7
CASSQDIREGELFF	TGCGCCAGCAGCCAAGATATAAGGGAAGGGGAGCTGTTTTTT	TRBV4-1	.	.	TRBJ2-2
CASSLEGATTGELFF	TGCGCCAGCAGCTTGGAGGGGGCGACGACCGGGGAGCTGTTTTTT	TRBV5-1	.	TRBD1	TRBJ2-2